This TCR beta chain was identified in a study of cytomegalovirus exposure and HLA in healthy donors. Regarding donors, all were healthy bone marrow donors. Each donor was nominally healthy when sampled (though unrecorded immune exposures were likely). A multiplex PCR was run with 60 Vbeta primers and 13 Jbeta primers. Sequencing used immunoSEQ multiplex PCR; TCRdb keeps in-frame clones, though not all of them. This table lists roughly 60,000 clones. With 3 bases removed from V and 5 bases from J, the gap between germline ends came to 15 bases. The germline V gene has CDR1 LGHNT and CDR2 FRNRAP. The length of the CDR3 is 15 residues.

The chain links TRBV12-5 to TRBJ2-3, with D possibly matching TRBD2 (6 bases). Sequenced: PBMCs. This receptor was obtained from a woman aged 18-29 years in good health and CMV-seronegative. The CDR3 spells CASGFFGGLGDTQYF. The CDR3 nucleotides are TGTGCTAGTGGTTTTTTCGGGGGATTGGGAGATACGCAGTATTTT.